This T cell receptor (beta chain) was recorded in a study of beta chain features in type 1 diabetes. Overall study: Analysis included 95 million to 140 million sorted cells drawn from all samples. Study outcomes and limitations: Cells with high TCR expression could be over-represented by cDNA sequencing. Fewer junction insertions and more nucleotide deletions appeared in type 1 diabetes patients. All four CD4+ subsets from Type 1 diabetes patients carried moderately but significantly shorter TCRB CDR3s.

Germline V gene lookup returns CDR1 SEHNR and CDR2 FQNEAQ (reference sequence). Deletions cut 4 bases from V and 5 bases from J, with 9 bases between. The CDR3 has 13 amino acids. This clone was observed a few times. What it binds is unknown. The isolated RNA, all of it, was reverse transcribed, so expressed TCRB transcripts were what got sequenced. The data were produced by immunoSEQ multiplex PCR, yet TCRdb's version contains in-frame clones alone and is incomplete. The sample includes about 210,000 clones, 11% of them seen just once. Sample: central memory CD4+ T cells from blood. The clonotype was recovered from a man between 18 and 29 years old in good health. The rearrangement uses TRBV7-9 and TRBJ2-1; no definite D call. The CDR3 reads CASSYGANNEQFF. CDR3 in DNA: TGTGCCAGCAGCTATGGAGCTAACAATGAGCAGTTCTTC.